Below are 9 T cell receptor beta chains sequenced from a single sample in a study of pediatric ulcerative colitis. The protocol was immunoSEQ multiplex PCR, while the TCRdb copy is restricted to in-frame clones and leaves out a portion. The table shows under 70,000 clones, with over 80% occurring only once. The material sequenced was blood. Receptors were obtained from a boy aged 5-17 years who was a control in a study of pediatric ulcerative colitis.

The J gene is TRBJ1-5, the V gene TRBV6-1; D is undetermined. Trimming pared 6 bases from V and 1 base from J, leaving 7 bases between. This CDR3 has 13 amino acids. Germline CDR1 MNHNS, CDR2 SASEGT. CDR3 protein: CASSGVSNQPQHF. The CDR3 DNA sequence: TGTGCCAGCAGCGGAGTGAGCAATCAGCCCCAGCATTTT.

Only one count was recorded for this clone. The J gene is TRBJ2-7, the V gene TRBV11-2, with 9 bases identical to TRBD1. Germline CDR1 is SGHAT and CDR2 is FQNNGV. V dropped 5 bases and J dropped 3; count of bases not matched to a gene: 8. CDR3 length: 15 residues. CDR3 in amino acids: CASSRGTGTLYEQYF. In DNA, the CDR3 is TGTGCCAGCAGCCGAGGGACAGGGACCCTCTACGAGCAGTACTTC.

The chain carries TRBV5-6 and TRBJ1-2; 9 bases are shared with TRBD1. From germline, CDR1 is SGHDT and CDR2 YYEEEE. After removal of 2 bases from V and 6 bases from J, the junction contained 11 bases not matched to a gene. The CDR3 is made up of 16 amino acids. The CDR3 region is CASSFRDRVFFDGYTF. CDR3 DNA: TGTGCCAGCAGCTTCCGGGACAGGGTTTTTTTCGATGGCTACACCTTC.

The chain carries TRBV7-9 and TRBJ2-4; D perhaps matches TRBD1 (6 bases). The CDR3 extends over 16 amino acids. Germline V gene lookup returns CDR1 SEHNR and CDR2 FQNEAQ (reference sequence). V was clipped by 1 base and J by 7 bases, with 17 bases between them. The CDR3 sequence: CASSLVGQGPSNIQYF. The CDR3 nucleotides are TGTGCCAGCAGCTTAGTCGGTCAGGGGCCTAGTAACATTCAGTACTTC.

This rearrangement joins TRBV7-2 to TRBJ1-1, with no clear D. Germline V gene sequence: CDR1 SGHTA, CDR2 FQGNSA. There are 17 residues in the CDR3. The germline V and J ends were trimmed by 1 base and 1 base, with 16 bases remaining between them. The CDR3 region has the DNA TGTGCCAGCAGCTTAGTTGTGGACGTGCTCCCGAACACTGAAGCTTTCTTT. Translation: CASSLVVDVLPNTEAFF. The complete variable domain, with remaining parts taken from reference TRBV7-2 and TRBJ1-1, reads GAGVSQSPSNKVTEKGKDVELRCDPISGHTALYWYRQSLGQGLEFLIYFQGNSAPDKSGLPSDRFSAERTGGSVSTLTIQRTQQEDSAVYLCASSLVVDVLPNTEAFFGQGTRLTVV.

This clone was observed a single time. CDR3 sequence (DNA): TGTGCCAGCCAATTTAACCCGGGACAGAACACAGATACGCAGTATTTT. Translated: CASQFNPGQNTDTQYF. V usage is TRBV7-8 and J usage is TRBJ2-3; 7 positions agree with TRBD1. V gave up 8 bases and J gave up 2 bases; unmatched junction bases: 13. CDR1 SGHVS and CDR2 FQNEAQ come from the germline V gene. CDR3 length: 16 amino acids.

A word on this clone: Other DNA sequences of this sample code for an identical CDR3. The chain recombines TRBV9 with TRBJ1-3, with D possibly TRBD1 on 5 matching bases. V was cut by 0 bases and J by 0 bases, with 7 bases left in between. Per the germline V gene, CDR1 is SGDLS and CDR2 is YYNGEE. This CDR3 is built from 15 residues. The DNA of the CDR3 is TGTGCCAGCAGCGTAGTGGGGGGCTCTGGAAACACCATATATTTT. Its translation is CASSVVGGSGNTIYF.

V is TRBV10-3 and J is TRBJ2-5, with 8 bases matching TRBD2. The assigned J gene may be wrong: the sequence end matches TRBJ2-7 better. The CDR3 has 13 residues. Germline CDR1 reads ENHRY; CDR2 reads SYGVKD. CDR3: CAISAAGGYEQYF. As DNA, the CDR3 is TGTGCCATCAGCGCGGCGGGGGGCTACGAGCAGTACTTC.

This chain joins TRBV7-9 and TRBJ2-7, with D tentatively TRBD1 or TRBD2 (5 bases each). Germline values: CDR1 SEHNR, CDR2 FQNEAQ (reference sequence). The ends were cut back, 2 bases at V and 8 bases at J, with 22 bases in the middle. This CDR3 has 16 amino acids. The CDR3 nucleotides are TGTGCCAGCAGCTTATGGGCCGGGACGCAATCATACAAGCAGTACTTC. Its protein product is CASSLWAGTQSYKQYF.